This is a list of T cell receptor beta chains from one sample in a study of blood T cell repertoires in COVID-19. The method was immunoSEQ multiplex PCR; TCRdb's version includes in-frame clones alone and lacks a portion of them. The sample has fewer than 200,000 clones; more than 75% are singletons. Material for sequencing was peripheral blood. The source of these receptors is a man aged 35 to 55 with active or convalescent COVID-19. Each CDR3 is given with its conserved first and last residue. The D gene is left open where the match is weak. The size of a clone is reported for some rows only, either as once, few or many, or as a class for expanded clones.

D gene	J gene	clone size	V gene	CDR3 DNA	CDR3 protein
TRBD2	TRBJ2-7	.	TRBV5-4	TGTGCCAGCAGCGCCTACGCTAGCGGGGGGTTATACGAGCAGTACTTC	CASSAYASGGLYEQYF
TRBD1	TRBJ2-7	once	TRBV5-1	TGCGCCAGCAGCTTGGGGGGACAGGGATACGAGCAGTACTTC	CASSLGGQGYEQYF
.	TRBJ2-5	.	TRBV3-1/TRBV3-2	TGTGCCAGCAGCCAAGATCTGACAGAAGAGACCCAGTACTTC	CASSQDLTEETQYF
TRBD1	TRBJ2-7	.	TRBV19	TGTGCCAGTAGTACCCGACTGACAGGGGTTGAGACCTACGAGCAGTACTTC	CASSTRLTGVETYEQYF
TRBD1	TRBJ1-2	.	TRBV28	TGTGCCAGCAGTAGAGGACAGGGTTTATCTGGCTACACCTTC	CASSRGQGLSGYTF
.	TRBJ1-3	.	TRBV9	TGTGCCAGCAGCGTGCCCGAGGCAGGAAACACCATATATTTT	CASSVPEAGNTIYF
TRBD1	TRBJ2-1	.	TRBV11-3	TGTGCCAGCAGCACCTACAGGGGGCGAGGCTACAATGAGCAGTTCTTC	CASSTYRGRGYNEQFF
.	TRBJ1-1	.	TRBV6-4	TGTGCCAGCAGTCCCGGGGGGACACCGAACACTGAAGCTTTCTTT	CASSPGGTPNTEAFF
TRBD2	TRBJ2-1	.	TRBV5-1	TGCGCCAGCAGCTTGGTTAGCGGGGGAGCAAAATTAGGTGAGCAGTTCTTC	CASSLVSGGAKLGEQFF
.	TRBJ2-2	.	TRBV2	TGTGCCAGCAGTGAAGTGCTAGAGGGGGAGCTGTTTTTT	CASSEVLEGELFF
TRBD1	TRBJ1-2	.	TRBV27	TGTGCCAGCAACCCACAGGGGCAAGGTTCCTATGGCTACACCTTC	CASNPQGQGSYGYTF
.	TRBJ2-5	.	TRBV14	TGTGCCAGCAGCCCTCGGTCTAGATCGAACCAAGAGACCCAGTACTTC	CASSPRSRSNQETQYF
TRBD1	TRBJ2-5	.	TRBV5-1	TGCGCCAGCAGCGCTGGGGACAGGGGGCAAGAGACCCAGTACTTC	CASSAGDRGQETQYF
.	TRBJ1-6	.	TRBV30	TGTGCCTGGAGTTCGGACAGCTCTAATTCACCCCTCCACTTT	CAWSSDSSNSPLHF
.	TRBJ1-3	few	TRBV10-3	TGTGCCATCAGGAGGGATACTGGAAACACCATATATTTT	CAIRRDTGNTIYF
.	TRBJ2-5	.	TRBV19	TGTGCCAGTCAGGGGAGGGGAGAGACCCAGTACTTC	CASQGRGETQYF
TRBD1	TRBJ2-2	.	TRBV18	TGTGCCAGCTCACCCAGGGGGAAGGGGACAGTGAACACCGGGGAGCTGTTTTTT	CASSPRGKGTVNTGELFF
.	TRBJ1-1	.	TRBV9	TGTGCCAGCAGCGTAGCCCCGACAGACACTGAAGCTTTCTTT	CASSVAPTDTEAFF
.	TRBJ1-6	.	TRBV6-2/TRBV6-3	TGTGCCAGCAGCGTTACCGGGACATCCGGTTCACCCCTCCACTTT	CASSVTGTSGSPLHF
.	TRBJ2-5	.	TRBV4-1	TGCGCCAGCAGCCAGCGACAGGAAGAGACCCAGTACTTC	CASSQRQEETQYF
.	TRBJ1-2	.	TRBV5-4	TGTGCCTCGACGGGACAAAACTATGGCTACACCTTC	CASTGQNYGYTF
.	TRBJ2-1	.	TRBV19	TGTGCCAGTAGTATATCTAGCAACAATGAGCAGTTCTTC	CASSISSNNEQFF
.	TRBJ2-2	once	TRBV11-3	TGTGCCAGCAGCTTAGAGGGGCAGGTCGGCGGGGAGCTGTTTTTT	CASSLEGQVGGELFF
TRBD2	TRBJ2-5	.	TRBV15	TGTGCCACCGGACTAGCGGGGTTGGAGACCCAGTACTTC	CATGLAGLETQYF
TRBD2	TRBJ2-7	medium-sized	TRBV28	TGTGCCAGCAGTTTAGGACTAGCATCCTACGAGCAGTACTTC	CASSLGLASYEQYF
TRBD2	TRBJ2-1	.	TRBV6-2/TRBV6-3	TGTGCCAGCAGTTACTCGTTGGGACTAGCGGGGGTATACAATGAGCAGTTCTTC	CASSYSLGLAGVYNEQFF
.	TRBJ1-1	.	TRBV29-1	TGCAGCGTTGGGGCGAACACTGAAGCTTTCTTT	CSVGANTEAFF
.	TRBJ1-5	.	TRBV15	TGTGCCACCAGCGGCCTCAGGGTGGACCCCAATCAGCCCCAGCATTTT	CATSGLRVDPNQPQHF
.	TRBJ1-6	.	TRBV2	TGTGCCAGCAGGTTTAGGGGGGGGAATTCACCCCTCCACTTT	CASRFRGGNSPLHF
.	TRBJ2-1	.	TRBV5-6	TGTGCCAGCAGCTTCAAGGGGGGGGACAATGAGCAGTTCTTC	CASSFKGGDNEQFF
.	TRBJ1-3	.	TRBV5-1	TGCGCCAGCAGCTTGGGTGACAATTTCTCTGGAAACACCATATATTTT	CASSLGDNFSGNTIYF
.	TRBJ2-5	once	TRBV9	TGTGCCAGCAGCGTAAGGGGTTACCAAGAGACCCAGTACTTC	CASSVRGYQETQYF
.	TRBJ1-4	once	TRBV7-6	TGTGCCAGCAGCCCCCAGAGGCGAAAACTGTTTTTT	CASSPQRRKLFF
TRBD2	TRBJ2-7	.	TRBV7-3	TGTGCCAGCAGTTTACTAGCGGGGAGTTCCTACGAGCAGTACTTC	CASSLLAGSSYEQYF
.	TRBJ2-2	.	TRBV3-1/TRBV3-2	TGTGCCAGCAGCCAAATCCCAGGGCCGGCCGGGGAGCTGTTTTTT	CASSQIPGPAGELFF
TRBD1	TRBJ2-4	.	TRBV6-2/TRBV6-3	TGTGCCAGCAGTTACTCGATTTTTGTTTTGGGGCAGGGGGCAGCCAAAAACATTCAGTACTTC	CASSYSIFVLGQGAAKNIQYF
.	TRBJ2-7	.	TRBV5-1	TGCGCCAGCAGCTCCGGGACACTCGGGGACGAGCAGTACTTC	CASSSGTLGDEQYF
TRBD1	TRBJ1-3	.	TRBV4-1	TGCGCCAGCAGCCCGGGACAGGGACCGCGAAACACCATATATTTT	CASSPGQGPRNTIYF
.	TRBJ2-2	.	TRBV5-1	TGCGCCAGCAGCAAAACAGAGGGCGGGGAGCTGTTTTTT	CASSKTEGGELFF
.	TRBJ1-4	.	TRBV5-6	TGTGCCAGCAGCTTGGGGTCTATTAATGAAAAACTGTTTTTT	CASSLGSINEKLFF